This T cell receptor (beta chain) was identified during a study of identical twins. The CDR3 totals 13 residues. V lost 7 bases to trimming and J lost 7 bases, with 16 bases between them. Notes on the study in general: Out-of-frame alpha sequences shared by twins were enriched for low generation probability.

Concerning this clonotype: What it binds is unknown.

TCRdb re-called the 5' RACE reads with MiXCR, one entry per CDR3 protein. The sample records fewer than 550,000 distinct CDR3 sequences, around an eighth being singletons. In addition, the sample was reused for a study of yellow fever vaccine responses in identical twins.

The sample was CD4+ T cells sorted from blood. The chain couples TRBV12-3 or TRBV12-4 to TRBJ1-1; D is uncertain. The source is a woman aged 18-35 years in good health. The DNA for the CDR3 is TGTGCCAGCACTATATTCGAGAGTAGTGAAGCTTTCTTT. It translates to CASTIFESSEAFF.